The 20 T cell receptor beta chains in this list originate from one sample, sequenced in a study of post-analysis software for immune sequencing data. The study's findings and limits: Patients used about 5 TRBV segments, including TRBV5-6, TRBV5-1 and TRBV20-1, more often than controls.

For these TCRs, the target antigens are not known. Libraries were made from TCR beta cDNA, and they carried unique molecular identifiers. TCRdb re-analysed the PCR reads in MiXCR, keeping a single row per CDR3 protein. This sample has about 820,000 distinct CDR3 sequences; roughly 50% occur once, and the top ten carry 4.6%. What was sequenced was blood. These receptors were obtained from a girl between 5 and 17 years old with multiple sclerosis.

The chain recombines TRBV9 with TRBJ2-1; TRBD2 is a possible D gene (5 bases). Germline CDR1 reads SGDLS; CDR2 reads YYNGEE. Trimming shortened V by 0 bases and J by 1 base, and 8 bases separated the two germline ends. This CDR3 comprises 15 residues. CDR3 nucleotide sequence: TGTGCCAGCAGCGTAGTGAGCGGATCCTACAATGAGCAGTTCTTC. Translated: CASSVVSGSYNEQFF.

This clonotype was picked up one time. The rearrangement uses TRBV30 and TRBJ2-7; 7 nucleotides agree with TRBD1. Per the germline V gene, CDR1 is GTSNPN and CDR2 is SVGIG (reference sequence). CDR3 length: 12 residues. Trimming at V came to 5 bases and at J to 7 bases, leaving 8 bases not matched to a gene. The CDR3, as DNA: TGTGCCTGGGGGGGACAGAACCAAGAGCAGTACTTC. Its translation is CAWGGQNQEQYF.

This rearrangement joins TRBV15 to TRBJ2-3, with D perhaps TRBD2 (6 bases). Germline-derived CDR1 and CDR2 are LNHNV and YYDKDF (reference sequence). Trimming shortened V by 5 bases and J by 2 bases, and 11 bases separated the two germline ends. The CDR3 loop spans 14 amino acids. This CDR3 is CATSPSVYTDTQYF. Here the CDR3 DNA reads TGTGCCACCAGCCCTAGCGTGTACACAGATACGCAGTATTTT.

This clonotype came up a few times. The rearrangement links TRBV27 to TRBJ2-7; unclear D gene. Germline CDR1 MNHEY, CDR2 SMNVEV (reference sequence). The CDR3 extends over 11 amino acids. Trimming left V 8 bases short and J 4 bases short, with 9 bases between. CDR3 protein: CASADPYEQYF. The CDR3 coding sequence is TGTGCCAGCGCGGACCCTTACGAGCAGTACTTC.

This chain joins TRBV9 and TRBJ2-3, with D perhaps matching TRBD2 (6 bases). Trimming left V 0 bases short and J 3 bases short, with 8 bases between. CDR3 length equals 14 residues. Germline CDR1 reads SGDLS; CDR2 reads YYNGEE. The CDR3 loop is CASSVEGGTDTQYF. The DNA for the CDR3 is TGTGCCAGCAGCGTAGAAGGAGGGACAGATACGCAGTATTTT.

The rearrangement links TRBV7-9 to TRBJ2-5, with 10 bases aligning to TRBD2. Germline CDR1 and CDR2: SEHNR and FQNEAQ (reference sequence). The V and J ends lost 1 base and 5 bases, in that order; junction bases with no gene match: 4. The CDR3 is made up of 15 amino acids. CDR3: CASSLELAGTETQYF. DNA for the CDR3: TGTGCCAGCAGCTTAGAACTAGCGGGAACGGAGACCCAGTACTTC.

The chain employs TRBV20-1 and TRBJ2-4; 12 bases are shared with TRBD2. Germline V gene data show CDR1 as DFQATT and CDR2 as SNEGSKA (reference sequence). V was pared by 0 bases and J by 0 bases, with 9 bases of the junction left unmatched. The CDR3 spans 19 residues. CDR3 protein: CSARDLLAGGRLAKNIQYF. Written as DNA, the CDR3 is TGCAGTGCTAGAGATTTACTAGCGGGAGGACGACTAGCCAAAAACATTCAGTACTTC.

The J gene is TRBJ2-6, the V gene TRBV6-5; TRBD2 aligns across 12 bases. The CDR3 is made up of 16 amino acids. J gave up 3 bases and V 7 bases, and 4 bases lay outside the gene matches. Germline V CDR1 and CDR2: MNHEY, SVGAGI. The CDR3 DNA sequence: TGTGCCAGCACACTAGCGGGAGGAGGTGGGGCCAACGTCCTGACTTTC. Its protein product is CASTLAGGGGANVLTF.

This chain connects TRBV2 to TRBJ1-4; 7 bases match TRBD1. The CDR3 contains 14 residues. Germline lookup yields CDR1 SNHLY and CDR2 FYNNEI. After removal of 5 bases from V and 7 bases from J, the junction contained 7 bases not matched to a gene. The CDR3 reads CASSPGQVAEKLFF. For the CDR3, the DNA is TGTGCCAGCAGTCCAGGACAGGTGGCTGAAAAACTGTTTTTT.

The J gene is TRBJ2-4, the V gene TRBV14; D remains ambiguous. Trimming stripped 2 bases from V and 5 bases from J, with 7 bases between. Germline V gene data show CDR1 as SGHDN and CDR2 as FVKESK. The CDR3 consists of 13 residues. Here the CDR3 reads CASSQHDENIQYF. The CDR3 nucleotides read TGTGCCAGCAGCCAACACGATGAAAACATTCAGTACTTC. Looking up the rest from reference TRBV14 and TRBJ2-4 gives the full variable domain: EAGVTQFPSHSVIEKGQTVTLRCDPISGHDNLYWYRRVMGKEIKFLLHFVKESKQDESGMPNNRFLAERTGGTYSTLKVQPAELEDSGVYFCASSQHDENIQYFGAGTRLSVL.

A few counts support this clonotype. V is TRBV12-3 or TRBV12-4 and J is TRBJ2-3; the D gene is possibly TRBD1 (5 bases). Trimming pared 3 bases from V and 0 bases from J, leaving 10 bases between. The length of the CDR3 is 15 residues. The CDR3 is CASSFAGPSTDTQYF. The CDR3 nucleotides are TGTGCCAGCAGTTTTGCAGGGCCTAGCACAGATACGCAGTATTTT.

The rearrangement links TRBV3-1 to TRBJ2-5, with TRBD2 matching 14 bases. The CDR3 loop spans 19 amino acids. J was trimmed by 4 bases and V by 5 bases; bases with no gene match: 15. Germline assignment: CDR1 LGHDT and CDR2 YNNKEL (reference sequence). The CDR3 DNA sequence: TGTGCCAGCAGCTTAAGGCCTAGACTAGCGGGGGGGCGTGGAGAGACCCAGTACTTC. Translating gives CASSLRPRLAGGRGETQYF.

With regard to this clonotype: One end of the junction fails to match germline, which may point to a read error. The chain uses TRBV29-1 and TRBJ2-1; 12 bases map to TRBD2. Germline V gives CDR1 SQVTM, CDR2 ANQGSEA. The CDR3 contains 15 residues. In DNA, the CDR3 is TGCAGCGTTGGGACTAGCGGGATCTCCTACAATGAGCGGTTCTTC. Translating gives CSVGTSGISYNERFF.

This clonotype was seen once. The chain carries TRBV4-2 and TRBJ2-4, with TRBD1 matching 7 bases. The end of the DNA is better explained by TRBJ2-7, so the J call may be wrong. CDR3 length: 17 amino acids. CDR1 is LGHNA, CDR2 YNFKEQ, per germline. CDR3 in amino acids: CASSQEWPGQSAYEQYF. The CDR3 DNA is TGTGCCAGCAGCCAAGAATGGCCGGGACAGTCCGCCTACGAGCAGTACTTC.

This chain links TRBV4-1 with TRBJ2-1, with D uncertain. Germline assignment: CDR1 MGHRA and CDR2 YSYEKL. The CDR3 length is 13 residues. The V gene lost 4 bases and the J gene lost 8 bases, with 12 bases spanning the gap. The CDR3 sequence is CASSPVGRYEQFF. Written as DNA, the CDR3 is TGCGCCAGCAGCCCGGTTGGACGTTATGAGCAGTTCTTC.

In this sample, this clonotype turned up once. V is TRBV6-2 or TRBV6-3 and J is TRBJ2-5; no definite D call. Germline V gene data show CDR1 as MNHEY and CDR2 as SVGEGT. V lost 3 bases and J lost 4, with 6 bases in between. CDR3 length: 12 amino acids. The CDR3 reads CASSYFPETQYF. DNA for the CDR3: TGTGCCAGCAGTTATTTCCCAGAGACCCAGTACTTC.

This clonotype appeared a single time. The CDR3 region is CSARESSSYNSPLHF. The DNA of the CDR3 is TGCAGTGCTAGAGAATCCAGCTCCTATAATTCACCCCTCCACTTT. The V and J genes are TRBV20-1 and TRBJ1-6; D call uncertain. This CDR3 comprises 15 residues. The V end lost 0 bases, the J end lost 0 bases, and 6 bases lay between the germline ends. CDR1 is DFQATT and CDR2 is SNEGSKA in the germline V gene (reference sequence).

The rearrangement uses TRBV4-1 and TRBJ1-2; possibly TRBD1 for D (6 bases). CDR3 length equals 17 residues. Per germline, CDR1 MGHRA and CDR2 YSYEKL. V dropped 3 bases and J dropped 4 bases, with 21 bases sitting between them. This CDR3 is CASSHNLPGGRGYGYTF. The CDR3 DNA follows: TGCGCCAGCAGCCATAATCTTCCTGGGGGGCGAGGCTATGGCTACACCTTC.

This clonotype was seen a handful of times. In DNA, the CDR3 is TGCAGCGTTGAATGGGCAGGGGCCTACGAGCAGTACTTC. Translated: CSVEWAGAYEQYF. The gene calls are TRBV29-1 and TRBJ2-7, with TRBD1 as a possible D gene (6 bases). The CDR3 has 13 amino acids. V shed 2 bases and J shed 2 bases, with 10 bases lying between them. Germline loops: CDR1 SQVTM, CDR2 ANQGSEA.

The chain combines TRBV6-5 with TRBJ2-7; 8 bases line up with TRBD2. There are 15 residues in the CDR3. V gave up 2 bases and J gave up 2 bases; unmatched junction bases: 5. Germline V CDR1 and CDR2: MNHEY, SVGAGI. The CDR3 nucleotides are TGTGCCAGCAGTTACCGGGAGGGCCAACCCTACGAGCAGTACTTC. Residues: CASSYREGQPYEQYF.